This note documents a single T cell receptor beta chain sequence. Its antigen is not identified. The PCR had 60 Vbeta and 13 Jbeta primers. Sequencing was performed with immunoSEQ multiplex PCR; in TCRdb, only in-frame clones are kept and a portion is missing. The sample contains about 100,000 clones, 65% to 80% of which appear only once. The data were taken from a study of cytomegalovirus exposure and HLA in healthy donors. Regarding the study as a whole: Presence/absence comparisons presumed near-even sequencing depth among donors.

The V end lost 0 bases, the J end lost 5 bases, and 13 bases lay between the germline ends. From germline, CDR1 is LNHDA and CDR2 SQIVND (reference sequence). The CDR3 has 16 amino acids. This clonotype was sampled from a man in his forties in good health and CMV-seropositive. Sequencing input: PBMCs. The chain couples TRBV19 to TRBJ2-2; D may be TRBD1 (5 bases). CDR3 residues: CASSIDFRVLTGELFF. As DNA, the CDR3 is TGTGCCAGTAGTATAGATTTCAGGGTACTAACCGGGGAGCTGTTTTTT.